A selection of T cell receptor beta chains follows, all from one sample in a study of T cells in Graves' hyperthyroidism and ophthalmopathy. TCRdb used MiXCR to reprocess the multiplex PCR reads, holding one entry per CDR3 protein. Of around 420,000 distinct CDR3 sequences listed, more than 15% are singletons. Specimen: blood. The receptor set was obtained from a woman under 30 with Graves' hyperthyroidism. CDR3s include the opening cysteine and the closing phenylalanine or tryptophan. A D gene is named only where the DNA matches it firmly. Not every row has a clone size; where given, it reads once, few, many or a size class.

TRBJ2-7	.	TRBV10-1	many	TGCGCCAGCAGTGAGTTCCCCTCCTACGAGCAGTACTTC	CASSEFPSYEQYF
TRBJ2-3	.	TRBV12-3/TRBV12-4	many	TGTGCCAGCAGTTTAGGGGCCAGTGGTACAGATACGCAGTATTTT	CASSLGASGTDTQYF
TRBJ2-5	.	TRBV18	many	TGTGCCAGCTCAAAACAAGAGACCCAGTACTTC	CASSKQETQYF
TRBJ1-2	TRBD1	TRBV2	many	TGTGCCAGCAGGGCCCGGGACAGCTATGGCTACACCTTC	CASRARDSYGYTF
TRBJ2-5	TRBD2	TRBV6-2/TRBV6-3	many	TGTGCCAGCAGCCCCTTCGGGGGGGCCTGGGAGACCCAGTACTTC	CASSPFGGAWETQYF
TRBJ2-1	.	TRBV19	.	TGTGCCAGTAGTATATCAACAGACAATGAGCAGTTCTTC	CASSISTDNEQFF
TRBJ2-1	.	TRBV19	many	TGTGCCAGTACCAATCGGGGGCCGGGGAATGAGCAGTTCTTC	CASTNRGPGNEQFF
TRBJ1-2	.	TRBV5-1	.	TGCGCCAGCAGCCCCTCTAGGGCTAACTATGGCTACACCTTC	CASSPSRANYGYTF
TRBJ2-1	.	TRBV29-1	many	TGCAGCGTGGGACCGTGGACCCGGGGGAATGAGCAGTTCTTC	CSVGPWTRGNEQFF
TRBJ2-7	.	TRBV11-1	many	TGTGCCAGCAGCTTAACCCGGGTTACAGGGCTCTACGAGCAGTACTTC	CASSLTRVTGLYEQYF
TRBJ2-1	TRBD1	TRBV6-6	many	TGTGCCAGCAGTTACCCCGACCCGACAGGGCCTTATGACCTTTCCCCCTACAATGAGCAGTTCTTC	CASSYPDPTGPYDLSPYNEQFF
TRBJ1-2	.	TRBV28	many	TGTGCCAGCAGTTTACTGGGATTTGGCTACACCTTC	CASSLLGFGYTF
TRBJ1-2	.	TRBV4-1	few	TGCGCCAGCAGCCCAGTGGGGGTGGGTAACTATGGCTACACCTTC	CASSPVGVGNYGYTF
TRBJ1-1	.	TRBV27	many	TGTGCCAGTGGACGCCAGGGTTACGGCACTGAAGCTTTCTTT	CASGRQGYGTEAFF
TRBJ1-2	.	TRBV11-2	many	TGTGCCAGCAGCTTAGGGGGGGGACTCTATGGCTACACCTTC	CASSLGGGLYGYTF
TRBJ2-7	TRBD2	TRBV5-1	many	TGCGCCAGCAGCAAGGGACTAGCGGCCTACGAGCAGTACTTC	CASSKGLAAYEQYF
TRBJ1-1	.	TRBV7-3	few	TGTGCCAGCAGCTTAGGGGTGGCAAACACTGAAGCTTTCTTT	CASSLGVANTEAFF
TRBJ2-7	TRBD1	TRBV20-1	.	TGCAGTGCAGAAACAGGGGGCAAGTCCTACGAGCAGTACTTC	CSAETGGKSYEQYF
TRBJ1-3	TRBD1	TRBV7-2	few	TGTGCCAGCAGCTCGCGACAGGGGGCGCGGGGAAACACCATATATTTT	CASSSRQGARGNTIYF
TRBJ2-5	.	TRBV15	few	TGTGCCACCAGCATACATAGCGGTACGGGAGAGACCCAGTACTTC	CATSIHSGTGETQYF
TRBJ2-5	TRBD1	TRBV2	few	TGTGCCAGCATTGGACAGGGAAAACAGTACTTC	CASIGQGKQYF
TRBJ1-1	.	TRBV29-1	few	TGCAGCGTTGAAATCTGGGGCAGATCGGGAACTGAAGCTTTCTTT	CSVEIWGRSGTEAFF
TRBJ2-7	.	TRBV11-2	many	TGTGCCAGCAGCTTAGTTGGTGGGAACGAGCAGTACTTC	CASSLVGGNEQYF